This T cell receptor (beta chain) was identified in a study of CD8 T cells in ankylosing spondylitis. Findings of the study overall: Prior work had noted some motif variants in reactive arthritis blood and synovial fluid. One TCR beta motif, made up of under ten highly homologous variants, appeared characteristic of ankylosing spondylitis blood.

Points on this clonotype: Its antigen is unknown.

Generation of TCR beta libraries employed quantitative 5'-RACE incorporating molecular barcodes. MiXCR, applied by TCRdb to the 5' RACE reads, yields one record per CDR3 protein. Seen here are about 540,000 distinct CDR3 sequences, approximately 11% observed once, and the top ten hold approximately 6.2%. V lost 5 bases, J lost 8 bases, and 22 bases lay in between. Germline V CDR1 and CDR2: SGHVS, FQNEAQ. This CDR3 spans 16 amino acids. The receptor comes from a male donor with ankylosing spondylitis. The rearrangement joins TRBV7-8 to TRBJ1-5; D unresolved. The sequenced sample consisted of blood, either unsorted or a sorted T cell fraction (not recorded which). In DNA form, the CDR3 reads TGTGCCAGCAGCCCGCGTATCGGCCAAAACCATGAGCCCCAGCATTTT. As protein: CASSPRIGQNHEPQHF.